Listed here are 18 T cell receptor beta chains from one sample, sequenced in a study of patients and donors after allogeneic stem cell transplantation. TCRdb analysed the RT-PCR reads with MiXCR anew, one entry per CDR3 protein. The table records over 400,000 distinct CDR3 sequences, around 15% of them present only once. Sample: blood, either unsorted or a sorted T cell fraction (not recorded which). The receptors here all came from a human donor who was either an allogeneic HSCT recipient or a stem cell or donor lymphocyte infusion donor (not recorded which). It is not recorded whose cells these are; they may come from a transplant donor.

This clonotype occurred many times. The rearrangement links TRBV12-3 or TRBV12-4 to TRBJ2-5, with D possibly called TRBD1 or TRBD2 (5 bases each). The V and J ends lost 5 bases and 1 base respectively, with 8 bases between them. CDR3 length: 13 amino acids. The CDR3 DNA follows: TGTGCCAGCAGTCGGGACCGCCAAGAGACCCAGTACTTC. Translating it yields CASSRDRQETQYF.

This clonotype appeared a few times. This sequence joins TRBV9 and TRBJ2-3, with TRBD2 identical over 14 bases. The V gene end was trimmed by 4 bases and the J gene end by 5 bases; junction bases not matched to a gene: 9. Germline V CDR1 and CDR2: SGDLS, YYNGEE. This CDR3 region has 17 residues. The CDR3 sequence: CASSPGTSGSGGDTQYF. The CDR3, as DNA: TGTGCCAGCAGCCCTGGGACTAGCGGGAGTGGAGGAGATACGCAGTATTTT.

This clonotype was counted a few times. The V call is TRBV7-2, the J call TRBJ2-1; 9 nucleotides match TRBD2. CDR1 and CDR2 from the germline V gene are SGHTA and FQGNSA. V dropped 8 bases and J dropped 3; count of bases not matched to a gene: 8. The CDR3 length is 15 residues. The CDR3 loop reads CASSLGGRVYNEQFF. In DNA form, the CDR3 reads TGTGCCAGCTCTTTAGGCGGGAGGGTCTACAATGAGCAGTTCTTC.

This clonotype was detected only a few times. The gene calls are TRBV12-3 or TRBV12-4 and TRBJ1-1, with D possibly matching TRBD1 (5 bases). With 3 bases removed from V and 4 bases from J, the gap between germline ends came to 15 bases. This CDR3 spans 15 amino acids. This CDR3 reads CASSFTGHLTTEAFF. The CDR3 DNA sequence: TGTGCCAGCAGTTTCACCGGACACCTTACCACTGAAGCTTTCTTT.

As to this clonotype: The junction differs from germline at one of its ends, possibly a read error. The chain recombines TRBV27 with TRBJ2-3; 12 nucleotides match TRBD2. The germline CDR1 and CDR2 sequences are MNHEY and SMNVEV (reference sequence). This CDR3 has 16 residues. In nucleotides, the CDR3 is TGTGCCAGCAGTTTAGATCTAGCGGGGGGGAGCGATACGAAGTATTTT. Residues: CASSLDLAGGSDTKYF.

This chain connects TRBV20-1 to TRBJ1-5; 7 bases align to TRBD1. Germline V gene data show CDR1 as DFQATT and CDR2 as SNEGSKA (reference sequence). Losses at the gene ends were 3 bases for V and 1 base for J; bases not matched to a gene: 3. The CDR3 extends over 14 amino acids. The CDR3 nucleotides read TGCAGTGCTAGCGCGACAGGGAGCAATCAGCCCCAGCATTTT. Amino acids: CSASATGSNQPQHF.

This clonotype has at least ten counts. The chain combines TRBV7-2 with TRBJ2-3, with 11 bases aligning to TRBD2. The CDR3 has 16 residues. CDR1 SGHTA and CDR2 FQGNSA come from the germline V gene. V shed 5 bases, J shed 4 bases, and the junction held 8 bases outside the gene matches. The CDR3 bases are TGTGCCAGCAGCCCCGATAGCGGGAGGGCCCCAGATACGCAGTATTTT. Protein sequence: CASSPDSGRAPDTQYF.

The chain carries TRBV20-1 and TRBJ2-2; tentative D call: TRBD2 (6 bases). There are 15 residues in the CDR3. The germline V gene encodes CDR1 DFQATT and CDR2 SNEGSKA (reference sequence). CDR3 bases: TGCAATGCAATGAAACCGACGGGGGAATCCGGGGAGCTGTTTTTT. Its translation is CNAMKPTGESGELFF.

V usage is TRBV7-6 and J usage is TRBJ1-4; 9 bases line up with TRBD1. There are 15 residues in the CDR3. The V segment lost 2 bases and the J segment 7 bases; nucleotides outside the gene matches: 5. Germline loops: CDR1 SGHVS, CDR2 FNYEAQ. The CDR3 DNA reads TGTGCCAGCAGCTTACAGGGACAGGGCGGTGAAAAACTGTTTTTT. Its protein is CASSLQGQGGEKLFF.

This clonotype has a handful of counts. The chain couples TRBV12-3 or TRBV12-4 to TRBJ2-7; TRBD2 aligns across 7 bases. J was trimmed by 3 bases and V by 8 bases; bases with no gene match: 4. The CDR3 covers 12 residues. In nucleotides, the CDR3 is TGTGCCAGCCAGTCGGGGGGCTACGAGCAGTACTTC. Amino acid sequence: CASQSGGYEQYF.

The chain has TRBV5-6 and TRBJ2-3; possible D gene TRBD2, 6 bases. Germline V gene sequence: CDR1 SGHDT, CDR2 YYEEEE. V was shortened by 3 bases and J by 1 base, with 12 bases between the two germline ends. This CDR3 region has 15 residues. CDR3 sequence: CASSSRLVRTDTQYF. The DNA of the CDR3 is TGTGCCAGCAGCTCCCGACTAGTACGCACAGATACGCAGTATTTT.

The table lists this clonotype with a few counts. The rearrangement links TRBV20-1 to TRBJ2-7; D gene uncertain. Germline-derived CDR1 and CDR2 are DFQATT and SNEGSKA (reference sequence). Trimming removed 7 bases at V and 3 bases at J, with 16 bases between. There are 13 residues in the CDR3. The CDR3, as DNA: TGCAGTGTCGTTGACCTGTACATCTACGAGCAGTACTTC. Translated: CSVVDLYIYEQYF.

The rearrangement links TRBV20-1 to TRBJ2-7, with D unclear. Germline assignment: CDR1 DFQATT and CDR2 SNEGSKA (reference sequence). Trimming pared 2 bases from V and 0 bases from J, leaving 14 bases between. The CDR3 has 15 residues. Here the CDR3 DNA reads TGCAGTGCTAGAATCTGGGGATTCAGCTCCTACGAGCAGTACTTC. Amino acids: CSARIWGFSSYEQYF.

This chain joins TRBV21-1 and TRBJ1-5; the D call of TRBD1 is as the table states it, not checked on the DNA. TRBV21-1 is classified as a pseudogene. There are 14 residues in the CDR3. CDR3 sequence (DNA): TGTGCCAGCCGAGACCCGCCCATCAATCAGCCCCAGCATTTT. It yields the protein CASRDPPINQPQHF.

This chain uses TRBV2 with TRBJ1-6; D perhaps matches TRBD1 (6 bases). This CDR3 has 14 residues. From germline, CDR1 is SNHLY and CDR2 FYNNEI. Trimming removed 10 bases from V and 2 bases from J, with 12 bases in between. CDR3 loop: CATQQGTYNSPLHF. The CDR3 DNA sequence: TGTGCCACCCAACAGGGAACCTATAATTCACCCCTCCACTTT.

Only a few counts were recorded for this clonotype. The chain uses TRBV12-3 or TRBV12-4 and TRBJ2-4; maybe TRBD2 (5 bases). The CDR3 has 18 amino acids. Trimming took off 2 bases at V and 7 bases at J, with 24 bases between the two ends. The CDR3 spells CASSLFLGGVIEGNIQYF. The CDR3 region has the DNA TGTGCCAGCAGTTTATTCTTAGGAGGAGTTATTGAAGGGAACATTCAGTACTTC.

The chain joins TRBV5-6 to TRBJ1-3; TRBD1 matches at 7 bases. The CDR3 is 13 amino acids. In germline, CDR1 is SGHDT, CDR2 YYEEEE. Trimming took 2 bases from V and 6 from J; bases not matched to a gene: 2. The CDR3 here is CASSFGTVNTIYF. The CDR3 DNA sequence: TGTGCCAGCAGCTTCGGGACAGTAAACACCATATATTTT.

V gene TRBV12-3 or TRBV12-4 combines with J gene TRBJ2-7, with D unresolved. V was cut by 3 bases and J by 0 bases, with 9 bases left in between. This CDR3 comprises 14 residues. CDR3 sequence (DNA): TGTGCCAGCAGTTTGGGCCTGCCCTCCTACGAGCAGTACTTC. Its translation: CASSLGLPSYEQYF.